This T cell receptor beta chain came from a study of blood T cells in healthy people across ages. V was shortened by 6 bases and J by 1 base, with 16 bases between the two germline ends. Germline V gene sequence: CDR1 MNHEY, CDR2 SVGEGT. This CDR3 is built from 15 residues. Study-level points and caveats: A strong correlation was found between TCR beta diversity and the percentage of naive T cells. The lack of PBMC sorting stopped any conclusive naive versus antigen-experienced comparison.

Using a J-beta primer mix together with a sample-barcoded 5' primer, a second PCR was run for about 6 to 11 cycles. Via MiXCR, TCRdb re-called the 5' RACE reads, giving one row per CDR3 protein. The sample holds 650,000 to 900,000 distinct CDR3 sequences, around two thirds seen once. Comment on this clonotype: Antigen specificity is unknown.

This chain joins TRBV6-2 or TRBV6-3 and TRBJ2-7, with D hard to call. This TCR came from a man aged 30 to 39 in good health. Sequencing was performed on blood. The CDR3 reads CASSGPLTVSYEQYF. As DNA, the CDR3 is TGTGCCAGCAGCGGTCCCCTCACCGTATCCTACGAGCAGTACTTC.